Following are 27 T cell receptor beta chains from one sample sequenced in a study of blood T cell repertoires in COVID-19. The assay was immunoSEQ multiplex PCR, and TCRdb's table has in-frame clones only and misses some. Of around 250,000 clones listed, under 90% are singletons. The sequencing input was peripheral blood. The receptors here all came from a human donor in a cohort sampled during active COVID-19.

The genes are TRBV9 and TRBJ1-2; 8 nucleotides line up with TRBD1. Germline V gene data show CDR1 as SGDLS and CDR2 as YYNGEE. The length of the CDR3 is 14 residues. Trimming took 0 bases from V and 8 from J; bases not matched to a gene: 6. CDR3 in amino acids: CASSVAQGESGYTF. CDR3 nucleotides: TGTGCCAGCAGCGTAGCACAGGGGGAAAGCGGCTACACCTTC.

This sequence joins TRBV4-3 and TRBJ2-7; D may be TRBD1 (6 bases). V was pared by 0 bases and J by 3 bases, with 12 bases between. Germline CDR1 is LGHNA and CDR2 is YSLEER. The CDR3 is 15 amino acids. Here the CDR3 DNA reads TGCGCCAGCAGCCAAGAGAGGGGGTTCAACTACGAGCAGTACTTC. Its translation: CASSQERGFNYEQYF.

The CDR3 DNA sequence: TGCAGTGCTAGTACTAGCGGGGGCCCTCGTGAGACCCAGTACTTC. Its translation: CSASTSGGPRETQYF. The chain employs TRBV20-1 and TRBJ2-5; 11 bases are a match to TRBD2. There are 15 residues in the CDR3. Germline assignment: CDR1 DFQATT and CDR2 SNEGSKA (reference sequence). The V gene end was trimmed by 3 bases and the J gene end by 5 bases; junction bases not matched to a gene: 8.

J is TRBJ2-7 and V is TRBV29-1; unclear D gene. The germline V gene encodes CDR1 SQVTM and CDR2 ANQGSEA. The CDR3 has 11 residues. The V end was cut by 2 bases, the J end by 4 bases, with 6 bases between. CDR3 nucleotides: TGCAGCGTTGAATCACAGTACGAGCAGTACTTC. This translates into CSVESQYEQYF.

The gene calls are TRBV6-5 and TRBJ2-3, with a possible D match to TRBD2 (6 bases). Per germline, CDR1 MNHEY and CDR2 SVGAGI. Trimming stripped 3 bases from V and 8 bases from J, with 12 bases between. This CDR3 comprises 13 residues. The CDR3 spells CASSYLRGGTQYF. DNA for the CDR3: TGTGCCAGCAGTTATTTGCGGGGAGGTACGCAGTATTTT.

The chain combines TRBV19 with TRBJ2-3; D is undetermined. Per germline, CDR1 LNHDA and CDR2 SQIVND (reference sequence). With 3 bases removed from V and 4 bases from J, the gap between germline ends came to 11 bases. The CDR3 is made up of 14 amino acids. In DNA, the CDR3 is TGTGCCAGTAGTATCACTGGTGCATCAGATACGCAGTATTTT. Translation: CASSITGASDTQYF.

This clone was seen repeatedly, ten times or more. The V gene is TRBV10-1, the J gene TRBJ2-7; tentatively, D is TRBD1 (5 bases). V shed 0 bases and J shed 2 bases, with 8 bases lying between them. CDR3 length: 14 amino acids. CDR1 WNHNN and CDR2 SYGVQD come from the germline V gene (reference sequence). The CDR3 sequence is CASSESAGTYEQYF. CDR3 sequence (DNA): TGCGCCAGCAGTGAGTCCGCAGGGACCTACGAGCAGTACTTC.

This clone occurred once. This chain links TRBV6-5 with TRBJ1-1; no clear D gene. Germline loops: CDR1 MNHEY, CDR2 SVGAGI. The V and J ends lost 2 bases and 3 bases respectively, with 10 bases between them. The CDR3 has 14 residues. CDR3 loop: CASSYAGAYTEAFF. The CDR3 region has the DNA TGTGCCAGCAGTTACGCCGGAGCGTACACTGAAGCTTTCTTT.

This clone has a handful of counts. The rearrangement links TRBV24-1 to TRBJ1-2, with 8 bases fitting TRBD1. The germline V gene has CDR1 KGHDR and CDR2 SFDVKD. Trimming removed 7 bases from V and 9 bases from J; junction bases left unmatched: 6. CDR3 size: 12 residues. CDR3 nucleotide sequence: TGTGCCACCAGATTGGACAGGGCAAGCTACACCTTC. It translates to CATRLDRASYTF.

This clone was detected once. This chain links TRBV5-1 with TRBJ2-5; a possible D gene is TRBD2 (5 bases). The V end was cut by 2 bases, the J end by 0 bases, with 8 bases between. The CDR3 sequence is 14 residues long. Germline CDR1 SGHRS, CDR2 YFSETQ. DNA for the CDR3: TGCGCCAGCAGCTTCCGGGATTACCAAGAGACCCAGTACTTC. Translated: CASSFRDYQETQYF.

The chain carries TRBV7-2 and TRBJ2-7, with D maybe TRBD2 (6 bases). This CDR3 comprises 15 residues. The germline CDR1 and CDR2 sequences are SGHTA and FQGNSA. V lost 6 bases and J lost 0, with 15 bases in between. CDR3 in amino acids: CASSLAGLNSYEQYF. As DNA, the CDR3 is TGTGCCAGCAGTTTGGCGGGATTAAACTCCTACGAGCAGTACTTC.

The CDR3 here is CASSYSGRGGYEQYF. CDR3 bases: TGTGCCAGCAGTTACTCGGGCAGGGGAGGGTACGAGCAGTACTTC. This sequence joins TRBV6-5 and TRBJ2-7; D perhaps matches TRBD2 (7 bases). This CDR3 is built from 15 residues. Trimming removed 0 bases at V and 4 bases at J, with 13 bases between. From germline, CDR1 is MNHEY and CDR2 SVGAGI.

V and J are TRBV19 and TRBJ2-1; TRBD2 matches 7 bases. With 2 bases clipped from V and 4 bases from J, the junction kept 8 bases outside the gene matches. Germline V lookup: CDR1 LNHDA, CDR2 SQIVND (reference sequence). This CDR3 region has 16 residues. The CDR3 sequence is CASSILGGRGYNEQFF. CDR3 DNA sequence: TGTGCCAGTAGTATATTAGGAGGGAGGGGTTACAATGAGCAGTTCTTC. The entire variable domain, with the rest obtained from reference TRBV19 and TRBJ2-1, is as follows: DGGITQSPKYLFRKEGQNVTLSCEQNLNHDAMYWYRQDPGQGLRLIYYSQIVNDFQKGDIAEGYSVSREKKESFPLTVTSAQKNPTAFYLCASSILGGRGYNEQFFGPGTRLTVL.

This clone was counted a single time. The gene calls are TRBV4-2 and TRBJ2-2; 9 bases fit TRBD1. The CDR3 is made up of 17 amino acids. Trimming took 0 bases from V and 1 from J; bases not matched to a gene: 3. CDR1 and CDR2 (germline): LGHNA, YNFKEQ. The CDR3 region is CASSQEPGQGNTGELFF. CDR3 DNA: TGTGCCAGCAGCCAAGAGCCGGGACAGGGGAACACCGGGGAGCTGTTTTTT.

CDR3 amino acids: CASSFGRDRYTGELFF. The CDR3 DNA reads TGTGCCAGCAGCTTCGGAAGGGACAGATACACCGGGGAGCTGTTTTTT. The chain carries TRBV11-2 and TRBJ2-2, with 7 bases that match TRBD1. Per germline, CDR1 SGHAT and CDR2 FQNNGV. V shed 3 bases, J shed 3 bases, and the junction held 7 bases outside the gene matches. The CDR3 is 16 amino acids. Full variable domain (outside the CDR3, taken from reference TRBV11-2 and TRBJ2-2): EAGVAQSPRYKIIEKRQSVAFWCNPISGHATLYWYQQILGQGPKLLIQFQNNGVVDDSQLPKDRFSAERLKGVDSTLKIQPAKLEDSAVYLCASSFGRDRYTGELFFGEGSRLTVL.

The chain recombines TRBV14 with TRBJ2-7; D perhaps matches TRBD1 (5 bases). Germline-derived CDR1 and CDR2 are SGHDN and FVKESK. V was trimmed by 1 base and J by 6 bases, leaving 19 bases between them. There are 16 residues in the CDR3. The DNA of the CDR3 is TGTGCCAGCAGCCAAGTCGCAGGGAATTTGGGCTTCGAGCAGTACTTC. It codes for CASSQVAGNLGFEQYF.

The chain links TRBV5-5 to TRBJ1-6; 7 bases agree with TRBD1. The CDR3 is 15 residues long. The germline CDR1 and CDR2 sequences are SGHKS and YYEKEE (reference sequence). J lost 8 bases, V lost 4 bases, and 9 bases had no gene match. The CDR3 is CASSKTQGEDSPLHF. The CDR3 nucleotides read TGTGCCAGCAGCAAAACTCAGGGGGAGGATTCACCCCTCCACTTT.

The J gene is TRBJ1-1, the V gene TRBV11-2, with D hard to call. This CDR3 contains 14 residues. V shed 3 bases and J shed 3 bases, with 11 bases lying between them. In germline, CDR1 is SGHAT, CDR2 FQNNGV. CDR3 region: CASSFYSQDTEAFF. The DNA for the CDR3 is TGTGCCAGCAGCTTCTATTCCCAGGACACTGAAGCTTTCTTT.

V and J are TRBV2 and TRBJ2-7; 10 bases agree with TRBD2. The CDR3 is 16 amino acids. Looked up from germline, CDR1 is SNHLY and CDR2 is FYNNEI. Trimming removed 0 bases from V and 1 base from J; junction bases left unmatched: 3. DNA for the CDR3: TGTGCCAGCAGTGAAGCGCTAGCGGGAGAGTCCTACGAGCAGTACTTC. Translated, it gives CASSEALAGESYEQYF.

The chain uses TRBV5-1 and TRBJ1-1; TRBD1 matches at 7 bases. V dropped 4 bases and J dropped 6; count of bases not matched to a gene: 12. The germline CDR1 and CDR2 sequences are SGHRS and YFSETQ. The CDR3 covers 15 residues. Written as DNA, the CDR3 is TGCGCCAGCAGCAAGGATACAGGGGCGACCTCTGAAGCTTTCTTT. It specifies CASSKDTGATSEAFF.

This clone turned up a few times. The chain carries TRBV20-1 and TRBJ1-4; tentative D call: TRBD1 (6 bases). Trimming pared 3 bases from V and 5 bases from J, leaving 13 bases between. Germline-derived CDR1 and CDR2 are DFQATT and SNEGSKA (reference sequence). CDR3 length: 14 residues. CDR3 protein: CSASLQGRNEKLFF. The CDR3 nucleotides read TGCAGTGCTAGTCTTCAGGGGCGGAATGAAAAACTGTTTTTT.

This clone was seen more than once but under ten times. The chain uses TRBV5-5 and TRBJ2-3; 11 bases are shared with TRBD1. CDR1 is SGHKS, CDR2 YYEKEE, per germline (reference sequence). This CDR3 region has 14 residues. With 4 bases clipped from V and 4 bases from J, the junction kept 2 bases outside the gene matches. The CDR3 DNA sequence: TGTGCCAGCAGCACGGGACAGGGGGCAGATACGCAGTATTTT. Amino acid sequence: CASSTGQGADTQYF.

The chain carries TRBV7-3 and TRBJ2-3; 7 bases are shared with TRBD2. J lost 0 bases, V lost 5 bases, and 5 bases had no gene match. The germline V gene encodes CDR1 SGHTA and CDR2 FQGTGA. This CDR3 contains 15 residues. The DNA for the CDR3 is TGTGCCAGCAGCCGGATTAGCGGGAGCACAGATACGCAGTATTTT. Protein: CASSRISGSTDTQYF.

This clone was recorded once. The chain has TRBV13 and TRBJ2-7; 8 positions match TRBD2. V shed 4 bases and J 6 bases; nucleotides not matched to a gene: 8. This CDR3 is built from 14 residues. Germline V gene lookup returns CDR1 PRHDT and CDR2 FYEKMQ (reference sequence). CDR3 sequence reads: CASSSSGRVSEQYF. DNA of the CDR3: TGTGCCAGCAGCTCCAGCGGGAGAGTTAGCGAGCAGTACTTC. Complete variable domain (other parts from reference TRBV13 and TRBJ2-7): AAGVIQSPRHLIKEKRETATLKCYPIPRHDTVYWYQQGPGQDPQFLISFYEKMQSDKGSIPDRFSAQQFSDYHSELNMSSLELGDSALYFCASSSSGRVSEQYFGPGTRLTVT.

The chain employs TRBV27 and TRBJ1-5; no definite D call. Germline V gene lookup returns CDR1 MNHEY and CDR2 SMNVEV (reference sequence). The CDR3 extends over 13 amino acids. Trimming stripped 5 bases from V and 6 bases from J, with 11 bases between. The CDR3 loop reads CASSERAVQPQHF. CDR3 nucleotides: TGTGCCAGCAGTGAGAGGGCTGTTCAGCCCCAGCATTTT.

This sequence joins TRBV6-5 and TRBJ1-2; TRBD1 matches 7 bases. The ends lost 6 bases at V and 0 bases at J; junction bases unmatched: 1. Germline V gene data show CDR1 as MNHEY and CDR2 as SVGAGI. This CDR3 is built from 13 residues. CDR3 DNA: TGTGCCAGCAGGGGACAGTCTAACTATGGCTACACCTTC. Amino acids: CASRGQSNYGYTF.

The CDR3 is CASSFPPGQGSYEQYF. Written as DNA, the CDR3 is TGTGCCAGCAGCTTCCCCCCGGGACAGGGATCCTACGAGCAGTACTTC. The J gene is TRBJ2-7, the V gene TRBV7-2; TRBD1 aligns across 9 bases. The CDR3 spans 16 residues. CDR1 SGHTA and CDR2 FQGNSA come from the germline V gene. Trimming cost V 3 bases and J 1 base; bases outside gene matches: 7.